One sample yielded the 26 T cell receptor beta chains listed below, sequenced in a study of blood T cell repertoires in COVID-19. Some clones are missing from TCRdb's copy, which holds only in-frame ones; the method was immunoSEQ multiplex PCR. The table lists about 150,000 clones, around 83% of them singletons, with roughly 29% in the top ten. Sequencing used peripheral blood. Receptors originate from an older woman with acute or convalescent COVID-19.

The J gene is TRBJ2-2, the V gene TRBV5-6; the match to TRBD1 covers 8 bases. The CDR3 length is 17 residues. Trimming at V came to 3 bases and at J to 5 bases, leaving 12 bases not matched to a gene. The germline gives CDR1 SGHDT, CDR2 YYEEEE. CDR3 sequence: CASSYLRTGRRTGELFF. As DNA, the CDR3 is TGTGCCAGCAGCTATTTACGGACAGGGAGGCGGACCGGGGAGCTGTTTTTT.

The chain uses TRBV7-9 and TRBJ1-4; D ambiguous. The germline V gene has CDR1 SEHNR and CDR2 FQNEAQ (reference sequence). The CDR3 covers 13 residues. The germline V and J ends were trimmed by 5 bases and 8 bases, with 12 bases remaining between them. The CDR3 nucleotides read TGTGCCAGCAGCACCCGACATCAGGAAAAACTGTTTTTT. It translates to CASSTRHQEKLFF.

The rearrangement uses TRBV5-1 and TRBJ2-3, with TRBD1 matching over 7 bases. The germline V gene has CDR1 SGHRS and CDR2 YFSETQ. This CDR3 contains 14 residues. V lost 4 bases and J lost 4; bases outside the gene matches: 6. The CDR3 reads CASSIGQEADTQYF. The CDR3 DNA sequence: TGCGCCAGCAGCATCGGACAGGAAGCAGATACGCAGTATTTT.

In nucleotides, the CDR3 is TGTGCTTTCAATTCCGGGACAGGTCTAAGTTTCCCCCTCCACTTT. Encoded protein: CAFNSGTGLSFPLHF. This chain connects TRBV30 to TRBJ1-6, with 8 bases aligning to TRBD1. From germline, CDR1 is GTSNPN and CDR2 SVGIG (reference sequence). The CDR3 loop spans 15 amino acids.

V is TRBV6-5 and J is TRBJ1-6; 9 nucleotides align to TRBD1. Looked up from germline, CDR1 is MNHEY and CDR2 is SVGAGI. V was pared by 7 bases and J by 10 bases, with 8 bases of the junction left unmatched. CDR3 size: 14 residues. CDR3: CASKPGQGGSPLHF. CDR3 DNA: TGTGCCAGCAAACCGGGACAGGGAGGATCACCCCTCCACTTT.

This clone was counted a single time. The chain recombines TRBV3-1 (or the pseudogene TRBV3-2) with TRBJ2-5; 8 bases align to TRBD1. CDR1 and CDR2 from the germline V gene are LGHDT and YNNKEL (reference sequence). V shed 4 bases and J 2 bases; nucleotides not matched to a gene: 21. The CDR3 consists of 20 residues. In DNA form, the CDR3 reads TGTGCCAGCAGCCCCTTGCTAACTCTACTCCGGGACAGGAGTCAAGAGACCCAGTACTTC. Protein sequence: CASSPLLTLLRDRSQETQYF.

The V call is TRBV4-2, the J call TRBJ1-5; 7 bases map to TRBD1. The germline CDR1 and CDR2 sequences are LGHNA and YNFKEQ. The CDR3 has 17 amino acids. V was clipped by 6 bases and J by 0 bases; unmatched bases: 11. The CDR3 bases are TGTGCCAGCAGTCATCATACAGGGGTAGATAGCAATCAGCCCCAGCATTTT. Translated: CASSHHTGVDSNQPQHF.

The chain combines TRBV15 with TRBJ1-1, with 12 positions matching TRBD1. With 5 bases clipped from V and 6 bases from J, the junction kept 13 bases outside the gene matches. CDR3 length: 17 amino acids. Germline V gene sequence: CDR1 LNHNV, CDR2 YYDKDF (reference sequence). CDR3: CATSGGTGGVLPPEAFF. DNA for the CDR3: TGTGCCACCAGCGGTGGGACAGGGGGCGTACTTCCCCCTGAAGCTTTCTTT.

This clone appeared a few times. This sequence joins TRBV29-1 and TRBJ2-3; unclear D gene. The CDR3 extends over 10 amino acids. Looked up from germline, CDR1 is SQVTM and CDR2 is ANQGSEA. V lost 5 bases to trimming and J lost 5 bases, with 5 bases between them. The CDR3 bases are TGCAGCGTTCTACGAGATACGCAGTATTTT. Translating gives CSVLRDTQYF.

This clone appeared a few times. V gene TRBV7-2 combines with J gene TRBJ1-6; 9 nucleotides agree with TRBD1. Germline CDR1 is SGHTA and CDR2 is FQGNSA. This CDR3 has 17 amino acids. The trim removed 1 base at V and 7 bases at J, leaving 8 bases unmatched. CDR3 bases: TGTGCCAGCAGCTTAGGTGGGGGACAGGGCAGGAATTCACCCCTCCACTTT. This sequence encodes CASSLGGGQGRNSPLHF.

The chain combines TRBV6-5 with TRBJ1-5, with D hard to call. CDR1 is MNHEY, CDR2 SVGAGI, per germline. The CDR3 totals 13 residues. Deletions cut 7 bases from V and 5 bases from J, with 12 bases between. CDR3 region: CASIALSDQPQHF. CDR3 DNA: TGTGCCAGCATTGCGTTATCGGATCAGCCCCAGCATTTT.

The gene calls are TRBV9 and TRBJ1-4; 8 nucleotides agree with TRBD1. The J segment lost 7 bases and the V segment lost 4 bases, leaving 9 bases of the junction unmatched. The CDR3 has 15 residues. Germline CDR1 is SGDLS and CDR2 is YYNGEE. In DNA form, the CDR3 reads TGTGCCAGCAGCCCCCAGGGGGCGGTTAGTGAAAAACTGTTTTTT. Its protein product is CASSPQGAVSEKLFF.

The chain carries TRBV7-9 and TRBJ2-3, with TRBD2 identical over 14 bases. CDR1 is SEHNR and CDR2 is FQNEAQ in the germline V gene (reference sequence). The CDR3 is 15 residues long. Unmatched junction bases numbered 5, after V lost 5 bases and J lost 7 bases. CDR3 amino acids: CASSGRTSGGYTQYF. As DNA, the CDR3 is TGTGCCAGCAGCGGAAGGACTAGCGGGGGGTATACGCAGTATTTT.

V is TRBV5-1 and J is TRBJ1-1; possibly TRBD1 for D (5 bases). V was shortened by 2 bases and J by 2 bases, with 7 bases between the two germline ends. The CDR3 extends over 13 amino acids. Germline loops: CDR1 SGHRS, CDR2 YFSETQ. The CDR3 protein is CASSLGVNTEAFF. DNA of the CDR3: TGCGCCAGCAGCTTAGGGGTTAACACTGAAGCTTTCTTT.

The chain employs TRBV5-1 and TRBJ1-1; 7 bases agree with TRBD1. The CDR3 covers 16 residues. Trimming took 3 bases from V and 4 from J; bases not matched to a gene: 12. Germline loops: CDR1 SGHRS, CDR2 YFSETQ. The CDR3 spells CASSSSTGQVTTEAFF. CDR3 nucleotides: TGCGCCAGCAGCTCTTCGACAGGGCAAGTTACCACTGAAGCTTTCTTT.

The rearrangement links TRBV21-1 to TRBJ2-7; TRBD2 is the table's D call and was not checked against the DNA. TRBV21-1 is flagged as a pseudogene. The CDR3 runs to 18 residues. The CDR3 reads CASSKFQQSSERAKEQYV. CDR3 nucleotide sequence: TGTGCCAGCAGCAAATTTCAGCAGAGTAGCGAGAGAGCAAAGGAGCAGTACGTC.

This chain uses TRBV18 with TRBJ1-3, with D possibly being TRBD1 (6 bases). V was clipped by 6 bases and J by 2 bases, with 14 bases between them. The length of the CDR3 is 15 residues. Per the germline V gene, CDR1 is KGHSH and CDR2 is LQKENI. The CDR3 sequence: CASSSDRSPGNTIYF. The CDR3 nucleotides are TGTGCCAGCTCGTCCGACAGGTCCCCTGGAAACACCATATATTTT.

The CDR3 protein is CASSPPAGESYNEQFF. DNA for the CDR3: TGTGCCAGCTCACCACCAGCGGGGGAGTCGTACAATGAGCAGTTCTTC. The chain carries TRBV18 and TRBJ2-1; 8 bases line up with TRBD2. The V gene end was trimmed by 0 bases and the J gene end by 4 bases; junction bases not matched to a gene: 5. CDR3 length: 16 residues. Germline V gene data show CDR1 as KGHSH and CDR2 as LQKENI.

V is TRBV2 and J is TRBJ1-5; tentative D call: TRBD1 (6 bases). This CDR3 region has 14 residues. Per the germline V gene, CDR1 is SNHLY and CDR2 is FYNNEI. V lost 7 bases and J 3 bases, leaving 13 bases between the germline ends. The CDR3 loop is CASTGGASNQPQHF. The CDR3 DNA follows: TGTGCCAGCACGGGGGGCGCTTCCAATCAGCCCCAGCATTTT. Filled out from reference TRBV2 and TRBJ1-5, the complete variable domain reads EPEVTQTPSHQVTQMGQEVILRCVPISNHLYFYWYRQILGQKVEFLVSFYNNEISEKSEIFDDQFSVERPDGSNFTLKIRSTKLEDSAMYFCASTGGASNQPQHFGDGTRLSIL.

The chain combines TRBV10-3 with TRBJ2-1, with D possibly being TRBD1 (6 bases). This CDR3 has 15 amino acids. CDR1 is ENHRY, CDR2 SYGVKD, per germline. V lost 3 bases to trimming and J lost 2 bases, with 11 bases between them. The CDR3 coding sequence is TGTGCCATCAGTGATGGGCCAGGGGCCTACAATGAGCAGTTCTTC. Its translation is CAISDGPGAYNEQFF.

CDR3 DNA sequence: TGTGCCAGCAGTGGAAGGGGACAGGGAGTTGGCTACACCTTC. Protein sequence: CASSGRGQGVGYTF. The rearrangement uses TRBV27 and TRBJ1-2; 9 nucleotides agree with TRBD1. This CDR3 comprises 14 residues. The V segment lost 5 bases and the J segment 7 bases; nucleotides outside the gene matches: 8. The germline V gene has CDR1 MNHEY and CDR2 SMNVEV (reference sequence).

The chain links TRBV7-9 to TRBJ1-1; the D gene is possibly TRBD1 (6 bases). Germline assignment: CDR1 SEHNR and CDR2 FQNEAQ (reference sequence). The CDR3 length is 12 residues. V was pared by 6 bases and J by 6 bases, with 11 bases between. CDR3 DNA: TGTGCCAGCAGGCGGACAGAGGCTGAAGCTTTCTTT. Its translation is CASRRTEAEAFF.

V usage is TRBV4-1 and J usage is TRBJ2-5; TRBD2 agrees at 7 bases. J gave up 0 bases and V 4 bases, and 8 bases lay outside the gene matches. Germline V gives CDR1 MGHRA, CDR2 YSYEKL. The CDR3 contains 16 residues. The CDR3 sequence is CASSPPSSGDQETQYF. The DNA for the CDR3 is TGCGCCAGCAGCCCTCCTTCGAGCGGGGACCAAGAGACCCAGTACTTC.

The chain employs TRBV27 and TRBJ2-1, with D possibly matching TRBD1 (5 bases). The germline V gene encodes CDR1 MNHEY and CDR2 SMNVEV (reference sequence). The CDR3 runs 13 residues. The V end lost 8 bases, the J end lost 4 bases, and 12 bases lay between the germline ends. The CDR3 sequence is CASGAGFYNEQFF. CDR3 nucleotide sequence: TGTGCCAGCGGGGCAGGGTTTTACAATGAGCAGTTCTTC.

The chain uses TRBV28 and TRBJ2-3, with D uncertain. From germline, CDR1 is MDHEN and CDR2 SYDVKM. V shed 0 bases and J shed 1 base, with 8 bases lying between them. This CDR3 comprises 15 residues. Written as DNA, the CDR3 is TGTGCCAGCAGTTTATGGGGCGATCGCACAGATACGCAGTATTTT. Protein sequence: CASSLWGDRTDTQYF.

This clone was counted ten times or more. The CDR3 loop reads CASSLMGDEQYF. The DNA of the CDR3 is TGTGCCAGCAGCTTGATGGGAGACGAGCAGTACTTC. The chain carries TRBV5-6 and TRBJ2-7; perhaps TRBD2 as D (5 bases). Germline V gives CDR1 SGHDT, CDR2 YYEEEE. This CDR3 contains 12 residues. V lost 1 base to trimming and J lost 5 bases, with 7 bases between them.